This TCR beta chain was obtained from a study of cytotoxic CD8 clonotypes in ibrutinib-treated CLL. Study-wide results and caveats: Starting clonality was above that of age-matched healthy donors and tracked circulating CD8+ T-cell counts. Progressing and sustained-remission patients had different sampling times.

TCR beta library input comprised roughly 2.2 micrograms of genomic DNA from cryopreserved PBMCs. In the case of this clone: As yet, its antigen is unknown.

The germline CDR1 and CDR2 sequences are SGHTA and FQGNSA. V dropped 1 base and J dropped 2 bases, with 10 bases sitting between them. The CDR3 is 15 residues long. Depth targeted 1 in 200,000 to 1 in 1 million T cells, averaging roughly 9.7x coverage per clonotype. Some clones are missing from TCRdb's copy, which holds only in-frame ones; the method was immunoSEQ multiplex PCR. The sample lists some 92,000 clones, 77% seen once, with roughly 25% in the top ten. This clonotype was sampled from a human donor with chronic lymphocytic leukemia. The chain combines TRBV7-2 with TRBJ2-3; no definite D call. This material consisted of PBMCs, taken after 24 months of ibrutinib treatment. The CDR3: CASSLGGTHTDTQYF. CDR3 DNA: TGTGCCAGCAGCTTAGGTGGTACGCACACAGATACGCAGTATTTT.